This T cell receptor (beta chain) was sequenced in a study of PD-L1 blockade in urothelial cancer. The wider study: Analyzed time points were 3 weeks (second dose) and 6 weeks after therapy began.

Each PCR had synthetic TCR analog templates added to it as a spike-in. The method was immunoSEQ multiplex PCR; TCRdb's version includes in-frame clones alone and lacks a portion of them. This sample has about 71,000 clones, with about 88% found just once. The CDR3 contains 14 residues. Germline-derived CDR1 and CDR2 are MDHEN and SYDVKM. V lost 1 base and J lost 5, with 11 bases in between. The material sequenced was PBMCs, taken around atezolizumab (anti-PD-L1) treatment. The TCR sequence derives from a man in his sixties with urothelial cancer. The genes are TRBV28 and TRBJ2-5; D might be TRBD2 (5 bases). CDR3 in amino acids: CASSLSFGVETQYF. DNA of the CDR3: TGTGCCAGCAGTTTATCATTCGGGGTGGAGACCCAGTACTTC. The full variable domain, rest sourced from reference TRBV28 and TRBJ2-5, is DVKVTQSSRYLVKRTGEKVFLECVQDMDHENMFWYRQDPGLGLRLIYFSYDVKMKEKGDIPEGYSVSREKKERFSLILESASTNQTSMYLCASSLSFGVETQYFGPGTRLLVL.